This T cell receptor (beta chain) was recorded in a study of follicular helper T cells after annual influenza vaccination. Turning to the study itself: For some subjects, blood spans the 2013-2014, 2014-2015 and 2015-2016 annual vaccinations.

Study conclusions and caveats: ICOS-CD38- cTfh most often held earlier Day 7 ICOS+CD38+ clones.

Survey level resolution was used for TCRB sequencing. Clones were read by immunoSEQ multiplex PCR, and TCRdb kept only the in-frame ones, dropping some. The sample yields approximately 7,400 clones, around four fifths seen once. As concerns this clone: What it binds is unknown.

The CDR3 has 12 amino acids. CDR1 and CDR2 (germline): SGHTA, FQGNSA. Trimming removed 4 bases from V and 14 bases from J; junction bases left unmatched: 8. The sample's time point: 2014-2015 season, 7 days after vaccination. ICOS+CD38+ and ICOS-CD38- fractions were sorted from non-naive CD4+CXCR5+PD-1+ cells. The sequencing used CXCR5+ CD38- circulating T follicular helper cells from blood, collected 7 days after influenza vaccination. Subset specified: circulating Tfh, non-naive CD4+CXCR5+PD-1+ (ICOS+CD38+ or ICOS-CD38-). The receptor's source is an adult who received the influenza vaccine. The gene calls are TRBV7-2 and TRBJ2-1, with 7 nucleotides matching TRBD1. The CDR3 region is CASSYYRDREFF. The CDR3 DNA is TGTGCCAGCAGCTATTACCGGGACAGAGAGTTCTTC. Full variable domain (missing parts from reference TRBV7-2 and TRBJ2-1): GAGVSQSPSNKVTEKGKDVELRCDPISGHTALYWYRQSLGQGLEFLIYFQGNSAPDKSGLPSDRFSAERTGGSVSTLTIQRTQQEDSAVYLCASSYYRDREFFGPGTRLTVL.